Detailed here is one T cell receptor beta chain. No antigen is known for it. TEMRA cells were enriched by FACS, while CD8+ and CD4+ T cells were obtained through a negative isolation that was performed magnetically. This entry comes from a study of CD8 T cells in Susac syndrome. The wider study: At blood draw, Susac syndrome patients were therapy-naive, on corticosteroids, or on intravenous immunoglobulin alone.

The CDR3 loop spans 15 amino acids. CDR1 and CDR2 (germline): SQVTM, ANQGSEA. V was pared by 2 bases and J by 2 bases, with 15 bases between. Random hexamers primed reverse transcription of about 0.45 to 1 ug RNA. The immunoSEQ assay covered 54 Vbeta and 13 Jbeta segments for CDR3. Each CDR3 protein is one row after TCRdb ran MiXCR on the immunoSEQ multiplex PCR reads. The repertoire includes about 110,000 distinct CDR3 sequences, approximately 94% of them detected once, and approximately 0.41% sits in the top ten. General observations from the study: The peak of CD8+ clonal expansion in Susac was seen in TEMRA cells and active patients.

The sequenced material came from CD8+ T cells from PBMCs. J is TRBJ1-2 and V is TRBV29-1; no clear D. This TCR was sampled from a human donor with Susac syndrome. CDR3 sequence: CSVEIPLRANYGYTF. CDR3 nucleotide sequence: TGCAGCGTTGAAATCCCACTAAGGGCCAACTATGGCTACACCTTC.